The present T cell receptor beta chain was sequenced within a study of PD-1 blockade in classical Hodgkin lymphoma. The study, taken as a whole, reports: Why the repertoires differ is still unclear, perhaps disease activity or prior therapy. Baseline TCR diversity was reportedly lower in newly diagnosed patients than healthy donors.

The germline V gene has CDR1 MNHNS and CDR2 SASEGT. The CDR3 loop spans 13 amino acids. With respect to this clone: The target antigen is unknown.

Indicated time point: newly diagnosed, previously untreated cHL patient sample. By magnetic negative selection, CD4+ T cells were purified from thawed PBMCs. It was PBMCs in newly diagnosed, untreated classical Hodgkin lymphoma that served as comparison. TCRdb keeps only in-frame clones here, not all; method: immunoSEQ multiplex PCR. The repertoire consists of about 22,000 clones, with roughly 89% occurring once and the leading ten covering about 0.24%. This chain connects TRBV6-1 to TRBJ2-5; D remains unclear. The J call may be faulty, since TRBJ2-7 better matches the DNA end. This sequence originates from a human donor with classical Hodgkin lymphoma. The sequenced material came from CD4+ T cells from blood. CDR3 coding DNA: TGTGCCAGCAGCGGGCGTTGGGGCTACGAGCAGTACTTC. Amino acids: CASSGRWGYEQYF.